This TCR beta chain stems from a study of regulatory T cells in long-lasting Graves disease. Study-level results: Segments TRBV28, TRBJ1-2 and TRBJ2-5 showed preferential usage in persistent disease.

The CDR3 consists of 14 residues. In germline, CDR1 is SGHVS, CDR2 FQNEAQ. V was shortened by 5 bases and J by 9 bases, with 14 bases between the two germline ends. This clonotype was counted at least ten times. Its antigen is not known. As for time point: persistent/refractory GD, antithyroid drugs over 5 years with positive TRAb. Extracted RNA from PBMCs served as the source of the TCR library. Graves' disease diagnosis relied on American Thyroid Association guidelines. A volume of 7 to 9 milliliters of peripheral blood was collected in EDTA tubes. Assembly of TCR beta libraries relied on iRepertoire HTBI primers together with Arm-PCR of CDR3 regions. TCRdb processed the multiplex PCR reads anew with MiXCR; each CDR3 protein has one entry. The table records a few hundred thousand distinct CDR3 sequences, under 25% of them present only once.

This sequence originates from a female donor with Graves disease. The material was peripheral blood mononuclear cells (PBMCs), obtained when the disease was refractory, from a patient treated with antithyroid drugs. The J gene is TRBJ1-6, the V gene TRBV7-8; D possibly corresponds to TRBD1 (5 bases). The DNA for the CDR3 is TGTGCCAGCAGCGGGGGGGTGAGGAGTTCACCCCTCCACTTT. Its translation: CASSGGVRSSPLHF.